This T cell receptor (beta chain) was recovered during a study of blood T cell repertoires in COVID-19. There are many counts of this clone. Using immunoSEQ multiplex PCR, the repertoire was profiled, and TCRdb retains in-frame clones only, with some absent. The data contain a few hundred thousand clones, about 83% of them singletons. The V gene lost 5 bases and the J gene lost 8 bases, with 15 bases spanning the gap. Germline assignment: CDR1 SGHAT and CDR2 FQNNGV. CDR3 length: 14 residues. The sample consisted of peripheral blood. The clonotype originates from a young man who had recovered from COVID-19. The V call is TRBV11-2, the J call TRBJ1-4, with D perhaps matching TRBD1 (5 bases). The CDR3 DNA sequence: TGTGCCAGCAGCCATGTTAGGGGTGAGGAAAAACTGTTTTTT. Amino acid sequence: CASSHVRGEEKLFF.